This T cell receptor beta chain was profiled in a study of shared clonotypes between healthy human individuals. Sequencing used immunoSEQ multiplex PCR; TCRdb keeps in-frame clones, though not all of them. Among 630,000 or so clones, more than 95% were seen once, and the ten largest hold less than 0.35%. Naive CD8 cells, CD45RO-negative and positively selected for CCR7, excluded terminally differentiated effector memory CD45RA+ cells. General observations from the study: Clonotypes which were not shared had lower generation probabilities than clonotypes that all four donors shared. Memory subsets generally showed lower estimated richness than naive subsets.

As to this clone: Its matching antigen is unknown.

CDR1 and CDR2 from the germline V gene are SGDLS and YYNGEE. V dropped 0 bases and J dropped 0 bases, with 7 bases sitting between them. The CDR3 consists of 15 residues. The receptor was derived from a man younger than 45 in good health. The chain employs TRBV9 and TRBJ1-5; possible D gene TRBD1, 5 bases. The sequenced sample was naive CD8+ T cells sorted from blood. CDR3 nucleotides: TGTGCCAGCAGCGTAGGACAGTATAGCAATCAGCCCCAGCATTTT. This translates into CASSVGQYSNQPQHF.